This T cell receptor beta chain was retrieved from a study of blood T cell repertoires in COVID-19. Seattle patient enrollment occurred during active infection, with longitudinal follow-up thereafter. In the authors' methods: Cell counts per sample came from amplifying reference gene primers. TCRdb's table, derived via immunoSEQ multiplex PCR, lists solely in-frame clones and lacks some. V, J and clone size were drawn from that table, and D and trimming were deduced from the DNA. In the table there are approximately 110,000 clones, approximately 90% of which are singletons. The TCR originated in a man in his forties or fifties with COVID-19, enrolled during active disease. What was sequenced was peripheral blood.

The CDR3 sequence: CASSYRAVDTGELFF. Written as DNA, the CDR3 is TGTGCCAGCAGCTACAGGGCGGTGGACACCGGGGAGCTGTTTTTT. This sequence joins TRBV27 and TRBJ2-2, with D possibly matching TRBD1 (6 bases). The V end was cut by 6 bases, the J end by 3 bases, with 14 bases between. The germline V gene has CDR1 MNHEY and CDR2 SMNVEV (reference sequence). The CDR3 is made up of 15 amino acids.